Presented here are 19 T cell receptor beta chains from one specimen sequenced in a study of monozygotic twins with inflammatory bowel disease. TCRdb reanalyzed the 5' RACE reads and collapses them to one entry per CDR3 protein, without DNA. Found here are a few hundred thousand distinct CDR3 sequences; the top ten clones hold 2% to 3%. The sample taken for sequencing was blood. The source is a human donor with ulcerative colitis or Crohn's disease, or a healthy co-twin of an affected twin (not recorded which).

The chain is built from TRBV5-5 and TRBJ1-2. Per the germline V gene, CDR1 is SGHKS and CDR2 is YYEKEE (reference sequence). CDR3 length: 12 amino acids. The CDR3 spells CASSLEAYGYTF.

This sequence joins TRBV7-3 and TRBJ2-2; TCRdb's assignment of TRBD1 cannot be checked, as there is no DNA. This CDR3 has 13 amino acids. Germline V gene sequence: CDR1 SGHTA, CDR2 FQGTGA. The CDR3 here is CASSPDSPGELFF. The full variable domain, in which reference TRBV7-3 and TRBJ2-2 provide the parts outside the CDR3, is GAGVSQTPSNKVTEKGKYVELRCDPISGHTALYWYRQSLGQGPEFLIYFQGTGAADDSGLPNDRFFAVRPEGSVSTLKIQRTERGDSAVYLCASSPDSPGELFFGEGSRLTVL.

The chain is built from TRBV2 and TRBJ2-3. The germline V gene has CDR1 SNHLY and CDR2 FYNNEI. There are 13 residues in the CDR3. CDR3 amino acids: CASKRVSTDTQYF.

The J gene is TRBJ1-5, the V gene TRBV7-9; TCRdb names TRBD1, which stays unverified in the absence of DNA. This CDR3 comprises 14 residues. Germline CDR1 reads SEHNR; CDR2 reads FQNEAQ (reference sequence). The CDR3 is CASSSTRGNQPQHF.

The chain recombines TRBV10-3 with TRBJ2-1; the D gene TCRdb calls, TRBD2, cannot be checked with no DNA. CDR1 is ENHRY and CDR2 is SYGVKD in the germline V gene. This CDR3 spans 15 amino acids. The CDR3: CAISGGDLIYNEQFF.

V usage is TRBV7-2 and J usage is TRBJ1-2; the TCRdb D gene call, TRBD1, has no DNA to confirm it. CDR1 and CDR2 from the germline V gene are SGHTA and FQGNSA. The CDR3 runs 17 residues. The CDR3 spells CASSLSPGQRINYGYTF.

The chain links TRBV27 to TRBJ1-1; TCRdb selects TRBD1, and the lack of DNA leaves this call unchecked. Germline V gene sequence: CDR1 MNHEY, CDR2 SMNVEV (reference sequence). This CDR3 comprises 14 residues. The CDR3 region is CASRPRPGTDEAFF.

CDR3 region: CSARDHPGVGYTF. The chain employs TRBV20-1 and TRBJ1-2; as DNA is missing, the TRBD1 call by TCRdb cannot be tested. CDR1 is DFQATT, CDR2 SNEGSKA, per germline (reference sequence). The CDR3 spans 13 residues.

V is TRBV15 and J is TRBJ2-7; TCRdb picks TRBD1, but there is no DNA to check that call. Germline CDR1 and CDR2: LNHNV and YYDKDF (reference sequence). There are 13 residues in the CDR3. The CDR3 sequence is CATRSASSYEQYF.

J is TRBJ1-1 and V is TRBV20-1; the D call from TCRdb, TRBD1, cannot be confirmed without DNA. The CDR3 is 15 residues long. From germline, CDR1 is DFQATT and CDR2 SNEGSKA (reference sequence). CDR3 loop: CSASGTGGSEGRAFF.

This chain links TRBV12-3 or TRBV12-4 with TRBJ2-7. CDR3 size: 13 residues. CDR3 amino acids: CASSSRARNEQYF.

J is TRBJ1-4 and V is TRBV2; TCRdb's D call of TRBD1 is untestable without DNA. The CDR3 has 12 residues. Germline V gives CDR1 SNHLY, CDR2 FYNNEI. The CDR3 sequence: CASASTGWKLFF.

CDR3 amino acids: CSARTERTDTQYF. The chain couples TRBV20-1 to TRBJ2-3; TCRdb names TRBD1, which stays unverified in the absence of DNA. Germline CDR1 and CDR2: DFQATT and SNEGSKA (reference sequence). The length of the CDR3 is 13 residues.

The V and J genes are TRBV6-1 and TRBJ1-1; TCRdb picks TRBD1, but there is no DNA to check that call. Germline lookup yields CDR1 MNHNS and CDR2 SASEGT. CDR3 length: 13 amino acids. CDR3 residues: CASRQGGNTEAFF.

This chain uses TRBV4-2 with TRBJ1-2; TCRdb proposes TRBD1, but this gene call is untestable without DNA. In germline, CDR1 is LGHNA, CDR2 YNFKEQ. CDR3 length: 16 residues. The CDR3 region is CASSQDLGQGSYGYTF.

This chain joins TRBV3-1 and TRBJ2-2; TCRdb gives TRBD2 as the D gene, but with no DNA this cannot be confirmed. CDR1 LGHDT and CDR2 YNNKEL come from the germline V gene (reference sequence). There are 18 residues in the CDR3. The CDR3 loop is CASSQGLAGGSNTGELFF.

This CDR3 reads CASSLSGGFNEQYF. J is TRBJ2-7 and V is TRBV18. This CDR3 has 14 residues. Germline CDR1 reads KGHSH; CDR2 reads LQKENI.

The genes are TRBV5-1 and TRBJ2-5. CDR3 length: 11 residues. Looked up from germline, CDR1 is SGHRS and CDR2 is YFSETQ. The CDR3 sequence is CASTLEETQYF.

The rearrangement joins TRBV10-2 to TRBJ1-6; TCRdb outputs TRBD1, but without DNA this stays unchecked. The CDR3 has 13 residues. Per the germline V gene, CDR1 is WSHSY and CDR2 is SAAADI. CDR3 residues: CASSAGINSPLHF.